Listed below are T cell receptor beta chains from one sample, sequenced in a study of spatial heterogeneity in lung cancer. TCRdb re-called the 5' RACE reads through MiXCR, storing one row per CDR3 protein. The repertoire holds roughly 71,000 distinct CDR3 sequences, with 8% to 10% as singletons. The sample in question was PBMCs, obtained at follow-up. The receptors shown here come from a female donor with early-stage non-small cell lung cancer. Each CDR3 is given with its conserved first and last residue. A D gene is named only where the DNA matches it firmly. Expanded clones get a size class; other rows say once, few or many, or leave the size out.

CDR3 DNA	CDR3 protein	CDR3 length	clone size	D gene	J gene	V gene
TGCGCCAGCAGCTTGGCCTACCAGGCGGAGGGTACCTACGAGCAGTACTTC	CASSLAYQAEGTYEQYF	17	few	.	TRBJ2-7	TRBV5-1
TGTGCCAGCACCCCTAGCGGGAGGATTCGGCGCGAGCAGTACTTC	CASTPSGRIRREQYF	15	few	TRBD2	TRBJ2-7	TRBV25-1
TGTGCCAGCAGCCAAGTTAATGGTTCACCCCTCCACTTT	CASSQVNGSPLHF	13	.	.	TRBJ1-6	TRBV14
TGTGCCAGCAGCCAAGACAAGGGGTCAGATACGCAGTATTTT	CASSQDKGSDTQYF	14	many	.	TRBJ2-3	TRBV3-1
TGTGCCAGCAGTCCTAGTGCTTTCAGGGTGACCACTGAAGCTTTCTTT	CASSPSAFRVTTEAFF	16	many	.	TRBJ1-1	TRBV7-3
TGTGCCAGCACCGACAGAGGGATCTCGAACACTGAAGCTTTCTTT	CASTDRGISNTEAFF	15	many	.	TRBJ1-1	TRBV6-6
TGCGCCAGCAGTGATTCTGTCAAGAATGGCTACACCTTC	CASSDSVKNGYTF	13	many	.	TRBJ1-2	TRBV10-2
TGCAGCGTTCGGCGGACAGGGAGGATACCTGAAGCTTTCTTT	CSVRRTGRIPEAFF	14	many	TRBD1	TRBJ1-1	TRBV29-1
TGTGCCAGCAGTTACTCAGGAAATAGCAATCAGCCCCAGCATTTT	CASSYSGNSNQPQHF	15	many	.	TRBJ1-5	TRBV12-3/TRBV12-4
TGTGCCACCAGCAACCCTATCAGCTCCTACAATGAGCAGTTCTTC	CATSNPISSYNEQFF	15	.	.	TRBJ2-1	TRBV15
TGTGCCAGCAGTTTATCGCTAGCGGGCGCATCGAGAGAGCAGTACTTC	CASSLSLAGASREQYF	16	few	TRBD2	TRBJ2-7	TRBV27
TGCAGCTTAGGACAGGGTCCGTACAATGAGCAGTTCTTC	CSLGQGPYNEQFF	13	.	TRBD1	TRBJ2-1	TRBV29-1
TGTGCCACCAGTGATTTTACATCCACAGGGGGCGTTGAGCAGTTCTTC	CATSDFTSTGGVEQFF	16	few	TRBD1	TRBJ2-1	TRBV24-1
TGTGCCAGCAGTTTAGGGATTTACGAGCAGTACTTC	CASSLGIYEQYF	12	many	.	TRBJ2-7	TRBV28
TGCGCCAGCAGTGTTAGTACCGGGGAGCTGTTTTTT	CASSVSTGELFF	12	many	.	TRBJ2-2	TRBV10-2
TGTGCCAGCAGCTTACCAGGGGGGACGTATGGAAAACTGTTTTTT	CASSLPGGTYGKLFF	15	many	TRBD1	TRBJ1-4	TRBV12-3/TRBV12-4
TGTGCCAGCAGTTACTCGACGGACAGGGAAGCTTTCTTT	CASSYSTDREAFF	13	many	TRBD1	TRBJ1-1	TRBV6-2/TRBV6-3
TGCAGCGTTCCTGGGACTAGTTCCTACGAGCAGTACTTC	CSVPGTSSYEQYF	13	many	TRBD2	TRBJ2-7	TRBV29-1
TGTGCCAGCAGCTTTTTGGGTCAAGAGACCCAGTACTTC	CASSFLGQETQYF	13	once	.	TRBJ2-5	TRBV7-2
TGTGCCATCAGCGGAGGCAGGGTAGGTTCTGAAGCTTTCTTT	CAISGGRVGSEAFF	14	many	.	TRBJ1-1	TRBV10-3
TGTGCCAGCAGTTACTCTCTCCAGGCCTACGAGCAGTACTTC	CASSYSLQAYEQYF	14	.	.	TRBJ2-7	TRBV6-5
TGCAGTGCTAGCTCGGGACTAGCGGGAAGCGAGCAGTACTTC	CSASSGLAGSEQYF	14	.	TRBD2	TRBJ2-7	TRBV20-1
TGCGCCAGCAGCTTGGATGCCGATTCGACTGCCCAGTACTTC	CASSLDADSTAQYF	14	.	.	TRBJ2-5	TRBV5-1
TGTGCCAGCAGTTTCTACTCGCGGGCGAACACCGGGGAGCTGTTTTTT	CASSFYSRANTGELFF	16	few	.	TRBJ2-2	TRBV28
TGTGCCAGTACACTAGCGGGTATCTCCTACGAGCAGTACTTC	CASTLAGISYEQYF	14	many	TRBD2	TRBJ2-7	TRBV28
TGTGCCAGTAGAGATAGCGGGATTGGAGTCTTC	CASRDSGIGVF	11	.	TRBD2	TRBJ2-1	TRBV19
TGTGCCAGCAGCGTAGCTACTGGACGACTAGCCACCAACACCGGGGAGCTGTTTTTT	CASSVATGRLATNTGELFF	19	many	TRBD2	TRBJ2-2	TRBV9
TGCAGCGTTGGTGGACAGGGCAGCACAGATACGCAGTATTTT	CSVGGQGSTDTQYF	14	.	TRBD1	TRBJ2-3	TRBV29-1
TGTGCCAGCGGGACCAGGGGGTTCCAAGAGACCCAGTACTTC	CASGTRGFQETQYF	14	many	TRBD1	TRBJ2-5	TRBV6-5
TGCGCCAGCGGGGTGGGCACTAATGAAAAACTGTTTTTT	CASGVGTNEKLFF	13	many	.	TRBJ1-4	TRBV5-1
TGTGCCAGTAGTATTCAGGGACTAGCGTACTATGAGCAGTTCTTC	CASSIQGLAYYEQFF	15	many	TRBD2	TRBJ2-1	TRBV19
TGTGCCAGCAGTCCCCCCTTCGGACTAGCGGAATGGAACACCGGGGAGCTGTTTTTT	CASSPPFGLAEWNTGELFF	19	.	TRBD2	TRBJ2-2	TRBV12-3/TRBV12-4
TGTGCCAGCAGTCGACAGGCTAACTATGGCTACACCTTC	CASSRQANYGYTF	13	many	.	TRBJ1-2	TRBV12-3/TRBV12-4
TGTGCCAGCAGTGAGGAGTACGGGGCCAACGTCCTGACTTTC	CASSEEYGANVLTF	14	many	.	TRBJ2-6	TRBV2
TGTGCCAGCAGTGGCGGCGCCTCGGACGATGAGCAGTTCTTC	CASSGGASDDEQFF	14	many	.	TRBJ2-1	TRBV28
TGCAGCGGGACCGAAGGGGGAACTGGCTACACCTTC	CSGTEGGTGYTF	12	many	.	TRBJ1-2	TRBV29-1
TGTGCCAGCAGTTTAGGGACGGTCCCTGGCGACACCTTC	CASSLGTVPGDTF	13	many	.	TRBJ1-2	TRBV28
TGCAGTGCCTCGACTAGCGGGAGTTTTTCTTCCGGGGAGCTGTTTTTT	CSASTSGSFSSGELFF	16	.	TRBD2	TRBJ2-2	TRBV20-1
TGTGCCAGCAATTCAGTCTCTGGGGCCAACGTCCTGACTTTC	CASNSVSGANVLTF	14	medium-sized	.	TRBJ2-6	TRBV7-9
TGTGCCAGCAGCCCCTTCGACGGCTCACCCCTCCACTTT	CASSPFDGSPLHF	13	many	.	TRBJ1-6	TRBV7-9
TGTGCTAGCAGCCCTTGGGCAGATACGCAGTATTTT	CASSPWADTQYF	12	.	.	TRBJ2-3	TRBV7-7
TGTGCCAGCAGCTCGGGACAGGGGGCTTGGGAGCAGTTCTTC	CASSSGQGAWEQFF	14	.	TRBD1	TRBJ2-1	TRBV7-3
TGTGCCAGCAGTTTCATCCCGGCGGATACGCAGTATTTT	CASSFIPADTQYF	13	few	.	TRBJ2-3	TRBV27
TGTGCCACCTGGAGGGAGGCCGGGGCCAACGTCCTGACTTTC	CATWREAGANVLTF	14	medium-sized	.	TRBJ2-6	TRBV28
TGCGCCAGCCGGGATGGACACGAGAACACTGAAGCTTTCTTT	CASRDGHENTEAFF	14	few	.	TRBJ1-1	TRBV10-2
TGTGCCACCCTTGCCGGGACTAGCGACACGGGTGAGCAGTTCTTC	CATLAGTSDTGEQFF	15	many	TRBD2	TRBJ2-1	TRBV6-6
TGTGCCAGCAGTAAATCGACCCCCAGTTGGAATGAGCAGTTCTTC	CASSKSTPSWNEQFF	15	many	.	TRBJ2-1	TRBV2
TGTGCCAGCAGTTTATCTCGGCTAGCGGGAGGATTCTTC	CASSLSRLAGGFF	13	many	TRBD2	TRBJ2-1	TRBV28
TGTGCCAGCAGTCAAGCTTCCGGGACTGAAGCTTTCTTT	CASSQASGTEAFF	13	many	.	TRBJ1-1	TRBV7-2
TGCAGTGCTAGATGGGCTAGGGGTAGCGACAATGAGCAGTTCTTC	CSARWARGSDNEQFF	15	few	.	TRBJ2-1	TRBV20-1
TGTGCCAGCAGCTCCGCTTGGGGTTGGAATTCACCCCTCCACTTT	CASSSAWGWNSPLHF	15	many	.	TRBJ1-6	TRBV7-9
TGTGCCAGCAGTTTGGGGGTACGAGGGTCCTCGAACACCGGGGAGCTGTTTTTT	CASSLGVRGSSNTGELFF	18	many	.	TRBJ2-2	TRBV12-3/TRBV12-4
TGTGCCAGCAACGATCCAGGGGCAGGTCAGCCCCAGCATTTT	CASNDPGAGQPQHF	14	few	.	TRBJ1-5	TRBV19